This TCR beta chain was sequenced in a study of T cells in Graves' hyperthyroidism and ophthalmopathy. As for the study in general: Peripheral blood was secured at the point of initial diagnosis, before any treatment. Overall study results and limits: Through a model of 13 V-J features, ophthalmopathy was separated from stable hyperthyroidism.

Patients aged 18 to 65 had newly diagnosed hyperthyroidism of under 2 months' duration. Progressors' blood was drawn at hyperthyroidism diagnosis, before ophthalmopathy symptoms. TCR beta CDR3 regions were amplified from RNA transcripts. When the TCR CDR3 underwent first-round RT-PCR, the HTBI primer set was used. Each CDR3 protein is one row after TCRdb ran MiXCR on the multiplex PCR reads. The table has around 250,000 distinct CDR3 sequences, roughly 15% seen once. Note on this clonotype: Its antigen is unknown.

Germline-derived CDR1 and CDR2 are SGHDT and YYEEEE. Trimming stripped 3 bases from V and 4 bases from J, with 16 bases between. The CDR3 length is 16 residues. The origin of this receptor is a woman aged 35 to 49 with Graves' hyperthyroidism that later progressed to Graves' ophthalmopathy. This chain uses TRBV5-6 with TRBJ2-2; tentatively, D is TRBD2 (5 bases). The sequenced sample was blood. The CDR3 loop is CASSSTDWILTGELFF. The CDR3 region has the DNA TGTGCCAGCAGCTCCACGGACTGGATTCTCACCGGGGAGCTGTTTTTT.